One and the same sample provided the 2 T cell receptor beta chains below, sequenced in a study of blood T cell repertoires in COVID-19. TCRdb keeps only in-frame clones here, not all; method: immunoSEQ multiplex PCR. Among tens of thousands of clones listed, 86% were seen once. Sequenced: peripheral blood. These receptors were taken from a man in his sixties or seventies with acute or convalescent COVID-19.

The chain combines TRBV7-3 with TRBJ1-1; a possible D gene is TRBD1 (6 bases). Trimming stripped 2 bases from V and 7 bases from J, with 14 bases between. Germline assignment: CDR1 SGHTA and CDR2 FQGTGA. CDR3 length equals 14 residues. CDR3 DNA sequence: TGTGCCAGCAGCTTATGGGGGCATGAGGGTGAAGCTTTCTTT. Protein product: CASSLWGHEGEAFF.

This clone appeared many times. The rearrangement uses TRBV18 and TRBJ1-1; 7 bases are shared with TRBD1. Germline CDR1 is KGHSH and CDR2 is LQKENI. This CDR3 contains 16 residues. Losses at the gene ends were 0 bases for V and 1 base for J; bases not matched to a gene: 5. This chain's CDR3 is CASSPPNRGTNTEAFF. The CDR3 DNA sequence: TGTGCCAGCTCACCACCGAACAGGGGCACGAACACTGAAGCTTTCTTT.